These 13 T cell receptor beta chains were sequenced from one sample in a study of T cell responses to AZD1222 COVID-19 vaccine. Method: immunoSEQ multiplex PCR; TCRdb's copy keeps in-frame clones and lacks some. This table holds fewer than 100,000 clones, around nine tenths found once. Source: peripheral blood, taken 28 days after the second AZD1222 dose. The receptors were sampled from an adult who received the AZD1222 COVID-19 vaccine.

The chain combines TRBV7-9 with TRBJ2-5; 10 nucleotides line up with TRBD2. The CDR3 extends over 16 amino acids. Germline assignment: CDR1 SEHNR and CDR2 FQNEAQ (reference sequence). J was trimmed by 3 bases and V by 5 bases; bases with no gene match: 9. In DNA, the CDR3 is TGTGCCAGCAGCACCAACTTCGGACTAGCGGAAGAGACCCAGTACTTC. It encodes CASSTNFGLAEETQYF. The full variable domain, in which reference TRBV7-9 and TRBJ2-5 provide the parts outside the CDR3, is DTGVSQNPRHKITKRGQNVTFRCDPISEHNRLYWYRQTLGQGPEFLTYFQNEAQLEKSRLLSDRFSAERPKGSFSTLEIQRTEQGDSAMYLCASSTNFGLAEETQYFGPGTRLLVL.

This chain joins TRBV13 and TRBJ2-1; 9 nucleotides line up with TRBD2. The germline gives CDR1 PRHDT, CDR2 FYEKMQ (reference sequence). This CDR3 is built from 15 residues. With 5 bases clipped from V and 3 bases from J, the junction kept 5 bases outside the gene matches. The CDR3 region has the DNA TGTGCCAGCAGCCCAGCGGGAGGAATCTACAATGAGCAGTTCTTC. Protein: CASSPAGGIYNEQFF.

V is TRBV6-5 and J is TRBJ1-1, with a weak D call TRBD1 (5 bases). The CDR3 length is 15 residues. The V end lost 5 bases, the J end lost 3 bases, and 16 bases lay between the germline ends. Per the germline V gene, CDR1 is MNHEY and CDR2 is SVGAGI. The CDR3 sequence: CASSPTRQIYTEAFF. DNA of the CDR3: TGTGCCAGCAGTCCCACCCGACAGATATACACTGAAGCTTTCTTT.

The gene calls are TRBV6-1 and TRBJ1-2; possibly TRBD1 for D (6 bases). Germline CDR1 reads MNHNS; CDR2 reads SASEGT. Trimming stripped 0 bases from V and 4 bases from J, with 12 bases between. This CDR3 spans 15 amino acids. CDR3 loop: CASSEAFGGRYGYTF. CDR3 nucleotide sequence: TGTGCCAGCAGTGAAGCGTTCGGGGGGCGCTATGGCTACACCTTC.

This clone was detected a few times. This rearrangement joins TRBV4-2 to TRBJ2-3; 11 bases are shared with TRBD2. Trimming at V came to 0 bases and at J to 3 bases, leaving 5 bases not matched to a gene. The germline V gene has CDR1 LGHNA and CDR2 YNFKEQ. This CDR3 contains 17 residues. CDR3 in DNA: TGTGCCAGCAGCCAAGAACTAGCGGGAGCGCGAACAGATACGCAGTATTTT. It is translated as CASSQELAGARTDTQYF.

The rearrangement links TRBV6-5 to TRBJ1-2, with D possibly matching TRBD1 (5 bases). V was shortened by 7 bases and J by 4 bases, with 13 bases between the two germline ends. The CDR3 is 13 amino acids. Germline CDR1 reads MNHEY; CDR2 reads SVGAGI. CDR3 in amino acids: CASKTDLSYGYTF. CDR3 bases: TGTGCCAGCAAGACAGACCTCTCCTATGGCTACACCTTC.

This clone showed up just a few times. This rearrangement joins TRBV3-1 (or the pseudogene TRBV3-2) to TRBJ2-1; 11 bases match TRBD2. CDR3 length: 14 amino acids. Unmatched junction bases numbered 5, after V lost 6 bases and J lost 7 bases. The germline gives CDR1 LGHDT, CDR2 YNNKEL (reference sequence). The CDR3 loop is CASRLAGAENEQFF. In DNA, the CDR3 is TGTGCCAGCAGACTAGCGGGAGCCGAGAATGAGCAGTTCTTC.

V and J are TRBV28 and TRBJ1-1; unclear D gene. There are 14 residues in the CDR3. Deletions cut 7 bases from V and 1 base from J, with 13 bases between. Germline V lookup: CDR1 MDHEN, CDR2 SYDVKM. The CDR3 loop reads CASMGPAGNTEAFF. CDR3 nucleotide sequence: TGTGCCAGCATGGGTCCTGCAGGGAACACTGAAGCTTTCTTT.

Here the CDR3 reads CASSLAGTRSIRNEQFF. The CDR3 nucleotides read TGTGCCAGCAGCTTAGCGGGGACCAGATCTATCCGGAATGAGCAGTTCTTC. The chain recombines TRBV11-2 with TRBJ2-1; the D call may be TRBD1 or TRBD2 (5 bases each). V lost 1 base and J lost 7, with 20 bases in between. The CDR3 sequence is 17 residues long. Germline assignment: CDR1 SGHAT and CDR2 FQNNGV.

The chain couples TRBV19 to TRBJ2-1; D remains unclear. CDR3 size: 18 residues. The germline gives CDR1 LNHDA, CDR2 SQIVND (reference sequence). V was cut by 4 bases and J by 10 bases, with 29 bases left in between. In DNA, the CDR3 is TGTGCCAGTAGTACCCTCATTGCGAGAGCCTCAGTACAATGGGAGCAGTTCTTC. This encodes CASSTLIARASVQWEQFF.

In DNA form, the CDR3 reads TGTGCCAGCAGTGAACTCAGGTACGAGCAGTACTTC. Translating gives CASSELRYEQYF. The chain joins TRBV6-1 to TRBJ2-7; no clear D gene. The V end lost 2 bases, the J end lost 4 bases, and 6 bases lay between the germline ends. Germline CDR1 and CDR2: MNHNS and SASEGT. The CDR3 has 12 residues.

The chain couples TRBV28 to TRBJ2-6; D is possibly TRBD1 or TRBD2 (5 bases each). CDR1 and CDR2 from the germline V gene are MDHEN and SYDVKM. The CDR3 runs 18 residues. The V end lost 4 bases, the J end lost 0 bases, and 16 bases lay between the germline ends. In DNA form, the CDR3 reads TGTGCCAGCAGTTGGGGCCGAGGGGCCCGCTCTGGGGCCAACGTCCTGACTTTC. Its translation is CASSWGRGARSGANVLTF.

This sequence joins TRBV5-4 and TRBJ2-1; 12 positions match TRBD2. Losses at the gene ends were 0 bases for V and 7 bases for J; bases not matched to a gene: 2. This CDR3 has 15 residues. CDR1 is SGHNT and CDR2 is YYREEE in the germline V gene (reference sequence). CDR3 sequence: CASSLEGLAGNEQFF. In DNA, the CDR3 is TGTGCCAGCAGCTTGGAGGGACTAGCGGGTAATGAGCAGTTCTTC.